The 27 T cell receptor beta chains given below trace back to one sample, sequenced in a study of shared clonotypes between healthy human individuals. Method: immunoSEQ multiplex PCR; TCRdb's copy keeps in-frame clones and lacks some. Of 1,100,000 or so clones listed, about 84% are singletons. Input material: memory CD4+ T cells from PBMCs. Subset meaning: CD45RA-negative fraction. These receptors were obtained from a man aged 18 to 30 in good health. Some clones in this sample may be carry-over from other donors' samples.

The CDR3 coding sequence is TGTGCCATCAGTGTTACACAGGGGGTACTTGGAAACACCATATATTTT. It codes for CAISVTQGVLGNTIYF. The rearrangement links TRBV10-3 to TRBJ1-3, with 8 bases matching TRBD1. After removal of 4 bases from V and 3 bases from J, the junction contained 8 bases not matched to a gene. The CDR3 is 16 amino acids. Germline V lookup: CDR1 ENHRY, CDR2 SYGVKD.

This chain uses TRBV5-1 with TRBJ1-3; D is undetermined. The CDR3 spans 15 residues. Germline V CDR1 and CDR2: SGHRS, YFSETQ. V lost 1 base to trimming and J lost 0 bases, with 8 bases between them. CDR3 in amino acids: CASSLNPSSGNTIYF. Here the CDR3 DNA reads TGCGCCAGCAGCTTGAACCCCAGCTCTGGAAACACCATATATTTT.

The rearrangement links TRBV20-1 to TRBJ2-4; no reliable D call. Germline V gene sequence: CDR1 DFQATT, CDR2 SNEGSKA (reference sequence). CDR3 length: 11 residues. V lost 6 bases to trimming and J lost 6 bases, with 9 bases between them. The CDR3 coding sequence is TGCAGTGCCGAGGACCCAAACATTCAGTACTTC. It specifies CSAEDPNIQYF.

CDR3 region: CASSPGLAEAFF. The DNA for the CDR3 is TGTGCCAGCAGTCCAGGCTTGGCTGAAGCTTTCTTT. The chain joins TRBV7-9 to TRBJ1-1; unclear D gene. V lost 6 bases and J lost 6, with 11 bases in between. The CDR3 has 12 residues. Per the germline V gene, CDR1 is SEHNR and CDR2 is FQNEAQ (reference sequence).

The J gene is TRBJ2-3, the V gene TRBV10-1, with 7 bases matching TRBD1. J gave up 2 bases and V 3 bases, and 8 bases lay outside the gene matches. This CDR3 comprises 16 residues. From germline, CDR1 is WNHNN and CDR2 SYGVQD (reference sequence). The CDR3 spells CASSELRQGATDTQYF. The CDR3 DNA is TGCGCCAGCAGTGAATTGAGACAGGGCGCCACAGATACGCAGTATTTT.

This chain links TRBV30 with TRBJ2-3; TRBD1 or TRBD2 may be the D gene (5 bases each). This CDR3 spans 14 amino acids. V lost 0 bases and J 6 bases, leaving 13 bases between the germline ends. Germline V lookup: CDR1 GTSNPN, CDR2 SVGIG (reference sequence). DNA of the CDR3: TGTGCCTGGAGTGTACAAAGGGGAGCGGATACGCAGTATTTT. This codes for CAWSVQRGADTQYF.

The chain uses TRBV10-3 and TRBJ1-3, with no clear D. CDR1 ENHRY and CDR2 SYGVKD come from the germline V gene. This CDR3 spans 13 amino acids. V dropped 0 bases and J dropped 5 bases, with 5 bases sitting between them. The CDR3: CAISESERNTIYF. CDR3 nucleotide sequence: TGTGCCATCAGTGAGTCTGAGAGAAACACCATATATTTT.

This clone was seen only once. This rearrangement joins TRBV6-1 to TRBJ2-1; D might be TRBD2 (5 bases). Trimming left V 7 bases short and J 4 bases short, with 8 bases between. CDR3 size: 12 residues. Germline V gene lookup returns CDR1 MNHNS and CDR2 SASEGT. CDR3 amino acids: CASTPGYNEQFF. The CDR3 DNA reads TGTGCCAGCACCCCGGGGTACAATGAGCAGTTCTTC.

The rearrangement uses TRBV7-6 and TRBJ2-5; no firm D call. Deletions cut 0 bases from V and 2 bases from J, with 10 bases between. CDR1 is SGHVS, CDR2 FNYEAQ, per germline. The CDR3 extends over 15 amino acids. The DNA for the CDR3 is TGTGCCAGCAGCTTAGCTTTCGGGTTTCAAGAGACCCAGTACTTC. It yields the protein CASSLAFGFQETQYF.

The chain links TRBV6-5 to TRBJ2-1; D is possibly TRBD2 (6 bases). The V end lost 6 bases, the J end lost 3 bases, and 9 bases lay between the germline ends. This CDR3 has 13 residues. CDR1 is MNHEY, CDR2 SVGAGI, per germline. The CDR3 bases are TGTGCCAGCAGAGGAGGGAACTACAATGAGCAGTTCTTC. Its protein product is CASRGGNYNEQFF.

The rearrangement links TRBV15 to TRBJ1-1; no clear D. The V gene's germline CDR1 is LNHNV and CDR2 YYDKDF (reference sequence). V lost 0 bases, J lost 1 base, and 9 bases lay in between. This CDR3 contains 15 residues. As DNA, the CDR3 is TGTGCCACCAGCAGAGATTGGCTGAGGAACACTGAAGCTTTCTTT. Translating it yields CATSRDWLRNTEAFF.

The rearrangement links TRBV6-5 to TRBJ1-5; TRBD1 agrees at 9 bases. J lost 6 bases, V lost 0 bases, and 6 bases had no gene match. This CDR3 comprises 16 residues. Germline V lookup: CDR1 MNHEY, CDR2 SVGAGI. CDR3 loop: CASSYSGTGIGQPQHF. The DNA for the CDR3 is TGTGCCAGCAGTTACTCGGGGACAGGGATCGGTCAGCCCCAGCATTTT.

The chain links TRBV28 to TRBJ1-1; possible D gene TRBD1, 5 bases. Per the germline V gene, CDR1 is MDHEN and CDR2 is SYDVKM. This CDR3 has 12 residues. CDR3 protein: CAARGSGTEAFF. CDR3 nucleotide sequence: TGTGCGGCGCGGGGGTCTGGCACTGAAGCTTTCTTT.

CDR3 bases: TGTGCCAGCAGTTCCGGGCCGGGCTACACCTTC. It translates to CASSSGPGYTF. The chain is built from TRBV28 and TRBJ1-2; D not resolved. CDR3 length: 11 amino acids. Germline CDR1 reads MDHEN; CDR2 reads SYDVKM. Trimming took 4 bases from V and 8 from J, leaving 8 bases between them.

The V and J genes are TRBV19 and TRBJ2-7; no clear D gene. V lost 9 bases to trimming and J lost 3 bases, with 18 bases between them. This CDR3 is 14 amino acids long. Per germline, CDR1 LNHDA and CDR2 SQIVND (reference sequence). This chain's CDR3 is CASRDTVSNYEQYF. Written as DNA, the CDR3 is TGTGCCAGCCGAGATACAGTATCCAACTACGAGCAGTACTTC.

This chain uses TRBV6-6 with TRBJ1-4, with a possible D match to TRBD1 (5 bases). This CDR3 is built from 15 residues. CDR1 is MNHNY, CDR2 SVGAGI, per germline (reference sequence). Trimming removed 3 bases from V and 8 bases from J, with 16 bases in between. CDR3 DNA sequence: TGTGCCAGCAGTTATATCCGGGGGGTAGGGGAAAAACTGTTTTTT. Translated, it gives CASSYIRGVGEKLFF.

The rearrangement links TRBV2 to TRBJ1-5, with D possibly TRBD1 on 5 matching bases. The CDR3 is 15 residues long. CDR1 is SNHLY, CDR2 FYNNEI, per germline. Trimming took off 8 bases at V and 2 bases at J, with 16 bases between the two ends. For the CDR3, the DNA is TGTGCCAGCCGAGTACAGGCTTTCGGCAATCAGCCCCAGCATTTT. Translating gives CASRVQAFGNQPQHF.

The chain is built from TRBV5-8 and TRBJ2-3; TRBD2 matches 7 bases. From germline, CDR1 is SGHTS and CDR2 YDEGEE. The trim removed 4 bases at V and 4 bases at J, leaving 9 bases unmatched. The CDR3 spans 15 residues. CDR3: CASSLGRGWADTQYF. Here the CDR3 DNA reads TGTGCCAGCAGCCTGGGGAGGGGCTGGGCAGATACGCAGTATTTT.

Remarks on this clone: Given a much more abundant clone one base away, this may be a read error. This chain links TRBV30 with TRBJ1-3, with a tentative D call TRBD1 (5 bases). The CDR3 loop spans 15 amino acids. The V gene's germline CDR1 is GTSNPN and CDR2 SVGIG (reference sequence). DNA of the CDR3: TGTGCCTGGAGTTGGGACGGAAACTCTGGAAACGCCATATATTTT. It specifies CAWSWDGNSGNAIYF.

This clone has a handful of counts. The J gene is TRBJ2-7, the V gene TRBV28; 12 bases fit TRBD2. CDR1 and CDR2 (germline): MDHEN, SYDVKM. The CDR3 has 17 amino acids. V shed 5 bases, J shed 2 bases, and the junction held 10 bases outside the gene matches. The CDR3, as DNA: TGTGCCAGCAGTAGGCTAGCGGGAGGGCCAGGGCCCTACGAGCAGTACTTC. Translated, it gives CASSRLAGGPGPYEQYF.

V gene TRBV25-1 combines with J gene TRBJ2-1; D possibly corresponds to TRBD1 (6 bases). The length of the CDR3 is 16 residues. Germline CDR1 reads MGHDK; CDR2 reads SYGVNS. Trimming left V 2 bases short and J 4 bases short, with 15 bases between. The CDR3 loop reads CASSEHRDQTYNEQFF. The DNA for the CDR3 is TGTGCCAGCAGTGAACACAGGGACCAAACGTACAATGAGCAGTTCTTC. The whole variable domain, filled in from reference TRBV25-1 and TRBJ2-1, reads EADIYQTPRYLVIGTGKKITLECSQTMGHDKMYWYQQDPGMELHLIHYSYGVNSTEKGDLSSESTVSRIRTEHFPLTLESARPSHTSQYLCASSEHRDQTYNEQFFGPGTRLTVL.

Written as DNA, the CDR3 is TGTGCCAGCAGTTTAGTGGTACGGACAGTCCGTCGGACTGAAGCTTTCTTT. It encodes CASSLVVRTVRRTEAFF. This sequence joins TRBV28 and TRBJ1-1; D may be TRBD1 (6 bases). Per the germline V gene, CDR1 is MDHEN and CDR2 is SYDVKM. V dropped 2 bases and J dropped 5 bases, with 21 bases sitting between them. The CDR3 is made up of 17 amino acids. The entire variable domain, with the rest obtained from reference TRBV28 and TRBJ1-1, is as follows: DVKVTQSSRYLVKRTGEKVFLECVQDMDHENMFWYRQDPGLGLRLIYFSYDVKMKEKGDIPEGYSVSREKKERFSLILESASTNQTSMYLCASSLVVRTVRRTEAFFGQGTRLTVV.

Remarks on this clone: The same CDR3 arises from other DNA sequences in this sample as well. The chain links TRBV28 to TRBJ1-2; the match to TRBD1 covers 7 bases. V gave up 6 bases and J gave up 4 bases; unmatched junction bases: 2. The germline V gene has CDR1 MDHEN and CDR2 SYDVKM. This CDR3 spans 12 amino acids. The CDR3 sequence is CASRPGGYGYTF. CDR3 coding DNA: TGTGCCAGCAGACCAGGGGGCTATGGCTACACCTTC.

The CDR3 reads CASSRTEIYEQYF. DNA for the CDR3: TGCGCCAGCAGCCGGACAGAGATTTACGAGCAGTACTTC. This chain joins TRBV4-1 and TRBJ2-7; D perhaps matches TRBD1 (6 bases). Germline V lookup: CDR1 MGHRA, CDR2 YSYEKL. The V gene lost 4 bases and the J gene lost 4 bases, with 11 bases spanning the gap. The CDR3 runs to 13 residues.

The chain is built from TRBV28 and TRBJ1-5; 9 bases match TRBD1. CDR3 size: 13 residues. Germline V gene sequence: CDR1 MDHEN, CDR2 SYDVKM. The junction had 3 bases not matched to a gene; V was cut back by 6 bases and J by 6 bases. DNA of the CDR3: TGTGCCAGCAGGCGGACAGGGGCTCAGCCCCAGCATTTT. Its protein is CASRRTGAQPQHF.

The chain links TRBV7-3 to TRBJ1-1, with 7 bases aligning to TRBD1. CDR3 length: 14 amino acids. Germline CDR1 and CDR2: SGHTA and FQGTGA. The junction had 4 bases not matched to a gene; V was cut back by 5 bases and J by 1 base. CDR3 loop: CASSQGQPNTEAFF. For the CDR3, the DNA is TGTGCCAGCAGCCAGGGACAGCCGAACACTGAAGCTTTCTTT.

The V call is TRBV19, the J call TRBJ1-5, with 7 bases that match TRBD1. The CDR3 is 13 amino acids. Trimming removed 5 bases from V and 3 bases from J; junction bases left unmatched: 1. From germline, CDR1 is LNHDA and CDR2 SQIVND (reference sequence). CDR3 protein: CASSGTVNQPQHF. As DNA, the CDR3 is TGTGCCAGTAGTGGGACAGTCAATCAGCCCCAGCATTTT. Filled out from reference TRBV19 and TRBJ1-5, the complete variable domain reads DGGITQSPKYLFRKEGQNVTLSCEQNLNHDAMYWYRQDPGQGLRLIYYSQIVNDFQKGDIAEGYSVSREKKESFPLTVTSAQKNPTAFYLCASSGTVNQPQHFGDGTRLSIL.